This TCR beta chain stems from a study of beta chain features in type 1 diabetes. The study, taken as a whole, reports: Equally in patients and controls, PCR might preferentially amplify shorter templates. All four CD4+ subsets from Type 1 diabetes patients carried moderately but significantly shorter TCRB CDR3s.

On this clone: Antigen specificity is unknown.

With V trimmed by 1 base and J by 5 bases, 4 bases remained unmatched. The CDR3 loop spans 15 amino acids. Germline values: CDR1 MGHRA, CDR2 YSYEKL. Via the markers CD45RO/CCR7/CD25/CD127/CD95/CD27, stem cell-like memory, regulatory, central memory and naive CD4+ cells were sorted. Since all of the isolated RNA was reverse transcribed, expressed TCRB transcripts were what got sequenced. Reads from naive, central memory and regulatory T cell samples averaged about 3.57 million. The protocol was immunoSEQ multiplex PCR, while the TCRdb copy is restricted to in-frame clones and leaves out a portion. The data show hundreds of thousands of clones, 13% seen once.

Source material: naive CD4+ T cells from blood. This chain joins TRBV4-1 and TRBJ1-5; 8 bases align to TRBD1. The receptor was derived from a man between 18 and 35 years old with type 1 diabetes. CDR3 nucleotide sequence: TGCGCCAGCAGCCAAGGGACAGGGTGGGATCAGCCCCAGCATTTT. It specifies CASSQGTGWDQPQHF.